Following are 14 T cell receptor beta chains from one sample sequenced in a study of blood T cells in healthy people across ages. The authors ran a second PCR of about 6 to 12 cycles using a sample-barcoded 5' primer and a J-beta primer mix. TCRdb re-called the 5' RACE reads through MiXCR, storing one row per CDR3 protein. The sample holds about 650,000 distinct CDR3 sequences, around 50% seen once. The specimen sequenced was blood. These receptors all come from a woman older than 75 in good health.

As concerns this clonotype: This may stem from a read error, because a much larger clone lies one nucleotide away. This rearrangement joins TRBV25-1 to TRBJ2-7; perhaps TRBD2 as D (5 bases). This CDR3 is 12 amino acids long. V shed 7 bases and J shed 5 bases, with 12 bases lying between them. In germline, CDR1 is MGHDK, CDR2 SYGVNS. DNA for the CDR3: TGTGCCAGCATAAGAGGGCAAAACGAGCAGTACTTC. This gives the protein CASIRGQNEQYF.

This clonotype was seen just once. The CDR3 here is CATSDFLAAQYF. The CDR3 nucleotides read TGTGCCACCAGTGATTTTTTGGCAGCGCAGTATTTT. The J gene is TRBJ2-3, the V gene TRBV24-1; unclear D gene. Deletions cut 1 base from V and 10 bases from J, with 8 bases between. Germline V gene lookup returns CDR1 KGHDR and CDR2 SFDVKD. The CDR3 extends over 12 amino acids.

This clonotype was counted a few times. The chain has TRBV5-1 and TRBJ2-5; TRBD2 aligns across 8 bases. CDR1 and CDR2 (germline): SGHRS, YFSETQ. The length of the CDR3 is 14 residues. The V segment lost 7 bases and the J segment 2 bases; nucleotides outside the gene matches: 7. As DNA, the CDR3 is TGCGCCAGCTGGCGGGGGGAGCTACAAGAGACCCAGTACTTC. Residues: CASWRGELQETQYF.

This clonotype has only one observation. This could be a read error, since a much larger clone is one nucleotide away. The chain uses TRBV10-3 and TRBJ2-5; 8 nucleotides match TRBD2. This CDR3 is built from 15 residues. The germline gives CDR1 ENHRY, CDR2 SYGVKD. The CDR3 bases are TGTGCCGTCAGTGAGTCTTTAGCGGGGCAAGAGACCCAGTACTTC. It yields the protein CAVSESLAGQETQYF.

About this clonotype itself: One end of the junction is discordant with germline, which a read error may explain. The chain carries TRBV7-2 and TRBJ1-1; a weak D match, TRBD1 (6 bases). The CDR3 extends over 16 amino acids. CDR1 is SGHTA, CDR2 FQGNSA, per germline. CDR3 DNA sequence: TGTGCCGGCAGCCCTAACAGGGCTGCTGGGGGCACTGAAGCTTTCTTT. Translated, it gives CAGSPNRAAGGTEAFF.

This clonotype occurred many times. The rearrangement uses TRBV5-6 and TRBJ2-1; weak D call: TRBD2 (5 bases). Germline CDR1 and CDR2: SGHDT and YYEEEE. Trimming took off 1 base at V and 9 bases at J, with 11 bases between the two ends. CDR3 length: 13 residues. As DNA, the CDR3 is TGTGCCAGCAGCTTGTTCGCTAGCTCTGAGCAGTTCTTC. As protein: CASSLFASSEQFF.

On this clonotype itself: A much bigger clone sits one base away, suggesting this may be a read error. This rearrangement joins TRBV5-5 to TRBJ1-6; 10 bases line up with TRBD1. Germline CDR1 is SGHKS and CDR2 is YYEKEE (reference sequence). This CDR3 is 15 amino acids long. The CDR3 loop is CAGSWTGTGDSPLHF. The CDR3 nucleotides read TGTGCCGGCAGCTGGACCGGGACAGGGGATTCACCCCTCCACTTT. The variable domain in full, completed from reference TRBV5-5 and TRBJ1-6, reads DAGVTQSPTHLIKTRGQQVTLRCSPISGHKSVSWYQQVLGQGPQFIFQYYEKEERGRGNFPDRFSARQFPNYSSELNVNALLLGDSALYLCAGSWTGTGDSPLHFGNGTRLTVT.

A note on this clonotype: A much larger clone sits a single nucleotide away, making a read error possible. The genes are TRBV15 and TRBJ1-2; 7 bases agree with TRBD1. The length of the CDR3 is 13 residues. Germline CDR1 reads LNHNV; CDR2 reads YYDKDF (reference sequence). The CDR3: CAASRGTVYGYTF. In DNA form, the CDR3 reads TGTGCCGCCAGCAGAGGGACAGTCTATGGCTACACCTTC. The entire variable domain, with the rest obtained from reference TRBV15 and TRBJ1-2, is as follows: DAMVIQNPRYQVTQFGKPVTLSCSQTLNHNVMYWYQQKSSQAPKLLFHYYDKDFNNEADTPDNFQSRRPNTSFCFLDIRSPGLGDTAMYLCAASRGTVYGYTFGSGTRLTVV.

The V gene is TRBV20-1, the J gene TRBJ1-5; 7 bases map to TRBD1. V shed 6 bases, J shed 4 bases, and the junction held 9 bases outside the gene matches. Per germline, CDR1 DFQATT and CDR2 SNEGSKA (reference sequence). This CDR3 spans 14 amino acids. Here the CDR3 DNA reads TGCAGTGCCCCCGGACAGGCAGGGAATCAGCCCCAGCATTTT. Encoded protein: CSAPGQAGNQPQHF.

This clonotype occurred a few times. The chain recombines TRBV12-3 or TRBV12-4 with TRBJ2-1; D ambiguous. The CDR3 runs 13 residues. With 5 bases removed from V and 0 bases from J, the gap between germline ends came to 5 bases. The CDR3 sequence: CASSVHSYNEQFF. CDR3 bases: TGTGCCAGCAGTGTTCACTCCTACAATGAGCAGTTCTTC.

Remarks on this clonotype: A clone one base away is much larger, so this may be a read error. The rearrangement links TRBV3-1 to TRBJ2-5; D gene ambiguous. The V gene's germline CDR1 is LGHDT and CDR2 YNNKEL (reference sequence). This CDR3 region has 14 residues. V dropped 0 bases and J dropped 13 bases, with 18 bases sitting between them. The CDR3 DNA sequence: TGTGCCAGCAGCCAAGACCCGGTGGGCTCTTCCTGGTACTTC. Translated, it gives CASSQDPVGSSWYF.

With respect to this clonotype: A much larger clone sits a single nucleotide away, making a read error possible. This sequence joins TRBV3-1 and TRBJ1-1; D uncertain. Per the germline V gene, CDR1 is LGHDT and CDR2 is YNNKEL (reference sequence). The CDR3 runs to 15 residues. The ends were cut back, 5 bases at V and 3 bases at J, with 16 bases in the middle. This CDR3 is CASSISYVADTEAFF. The CDR3 nucleotides read TGTGCCAGCAGCATTTCATATGTAGCGGACACTGAAGCTTTCTTT.

This clonotype has more than one count but fewer than ten. A much larger clone differs from this one at a single base, so this may be a read error. The chain is built from TRBV7-3 and TRBJ2-7; TRBD2 might be the D (6 bases). This CDR3 comprises 17 residues. Germline V CDR1 and CDR2: SGHTA, FQGTGA. Trimming pared 2 bases from V and 7 bases from J, leaving 24 bases between. As DNA, the CDR3 is TGTGCCAGCAGCTTAGTACCCGGGACTTCTAAGATCAATGAGCAGTACTTC. As protein: CASSLVPGTSKINEQYF.

The CDR3 protein is CASSAFARTAVQETQYF. For the CDR3, the DNA is TGTGCCAGCAGCGCCTTCGCCCGGACAGCTGTTCAAGAGACCCAGTACTTC. The V call is TRBV9, the J call TRBJ2-5; D possibly corresponds to TRBD1 (6 bases). This CDR3 is 17 amino acids long. V lost 3 bases and J 2 bases, leaving 20 bases between the germline ends. From germline, CDR1 is SGDLS and CDR2 YYNGEE.